Shown below are 30 T cell receptor beta chains from a single sample sequenced in a study of blood T cell repertoires in COVID-19. TCRdb keeps only in-frame clones here, not all; method: immunoSEQ multiplex PCR. The sample has roughly 230,000 clones; 70% to 90% are singletons. Input material: PBMCs or T cells enriched from blood (not recorded which). The receptors here all came from a woman between 45 and 60 years old who had been exposed to COVID-19.

A few counts support this clone. This chain uses TRBV28 with TRBJ2-5; 7 bases align to TRBD1. J was trimmed by 5 bases and V by 6 bases; bases with no gene match: 12. Germline V CDR1 and CDR2: MDHEN, SYDVKM. The CDR3 extends over 15 amino acids. The CDR3 coding sequence is TGTGCCAGCAGACCAGGCAGGGGGTTCGGGGAGACCCAGTACTTC. Translation gives CASRPGRGFGETQYF.

This clone was seen just once. The J gene is TRBJ1-5, the V gene TRBV6-6, with unresolved D. Germline V lookup: CDR1 MNHNY, CDR2 SVGAGI (reference sequence). Trimming removed 2 bases from V and 2 bases from J, with 4 bases in between. This CDR3 is 13 amino acids long. The CDR3 nucleotides read TGTGCCAGCAGTTACCTTGGCAATCAGCCCCAGCATTTT. This codes for CASSYLGNQPQHF.

The chain recombines TRBV19 with TRBJ1-2; possible D gene TRBD1, 6 bases. Germline V gene lookup returns CDR1 LNHDA and CDR2 SQIVND (reference sequence). Trimming shortened V by 8 bases and J by 3 bases, and 13 bases separated the two germline ends. The CDR3 consists of 13 residues. CDR3 region: CASQSGGDYGYTF. The CDR3 coding sequence is TGTGCCAGTCAGTCGGGGGGCGACTATGGCTACACCTTC.

The chain links TRBV27 to TRBJ1-2; D is unresolved. CDR1 is MNHEY and CDR2 is SMNVEV in the germline V gene (reference sequence). This CDR3 comprises 12 residues. Trimming left V 0 bases short and J 6 bases short, with 5 bases between. The CDR3 nucleotides read TGTGCCAGCAGTTTATCCGGGGATGGCTACACCTTC. This gives the protein CASSLSGDGYTF.

The chain uses TRBV14 and TRBJ2-2; D remains ambiguous. Germline V gives CDR1 SGHDN, CDR2 FVKESK. Trimming took 0 bases from V and 8 from J, leaving 10 bases between them. CDR3 size: 14 residues. CDR3 coding DNA: TGTGCCAGCAGCCAAGATCTTGCTACTGGGGAGCTGTTTTTT. This translates into CASSQDLATGELFF.

The V gene is TRBV28, the J gene TRBJ1-5, with D possibly being TRBD1 (5 bases). CDR1 and CDR2 from the germline V gene are MDHEN and SYDVKM. Deletions cut 4 bases from V and 5 bases from J, with 15 bases between. This CDR3 spans 15 amino acids. The CDR3 region has the DNA TGTGCCAGCAGTTCCACAGGTAACACAGATCAGCCCCAGCATTTT. Translation gives CASSSTGNTDQPQHF.

The rearrangement links TRBV7-9 to TRBJ2-2; TRBD1 matches at 9 bases. CDR3 length: 16 amino acids. Germline CDR1 reads SEHNR; CDR2 reads FQNEAQ (reference sequence). The ends lost 1 base at V and 3 bases at J; junction bases unmatched: 3. Written as DNA, the CDR3 is TGTGCCAGCAGCTTAGACAGGGGGCTCGACACCGGGGAGCTGTTTTTT. This encodes CASSLDRGLDTGELFF. Full variable domain (rest looked up from reference TRBV7-9 and TRBJ2-2): DTGVSQNPRHKITKRGQNVTFRCDPISEHNRLYWYRQTLGQGPEFLTYFQNEAQLEKSRLLSDRFSAERPKGSFSTLEIQRTEQGDSAMYLCASSLDRGLDTGELFFGEGSRLTVL.

V and J are TRBV29-1 and TRBJ2-1, with 9 nucleotides matching TRBD2. The germline CDR1 and CDR2 sequences are SQVTM and ANQGSEA. J was trimmed by 4 bases and V by 5 bases; bases with no gene match: 12. The CDR3 is 16 residues long. CDR3 in amino acids: CSVSSGGVVVYNEQFF. The CDR3 nucleotides read TGCAGCGTTAGTAGCGGGGGCGTTGTGGTTTACAATGAGCAGTTCTTC.

This rearrangement joins TRBV14 to TRBJ2-7; D might be TRBD2 (6 bases). This CDR3 contains 15 residues. Germline CDR1 and CDR2: SGHDN and FVKESK. V was cut by 4 bases and J by 0 bases, with 13 bases left in between. CDR3: CASSPGGMSSYEQYF. CDR3 DNA sequence: TGTGCCAGCAGCCCTGGAGGGATGAGCTCCTACGAGCAGTACTTC. The whole variable domain, remainder taken from reference TRBV14 and TRBJ2-7, is EAGVTQFPSHSVIEKGQTVTLRCDPISGHDNLYWYRRVMGKEIKFLLHFVKESKQDESGMPNNRFLAERTGGTYSTLKVQPAELEDSGVYFCASSPGGMSSYEQYFGPGTRLTVT.

The chain couples TRBV28 to TRBJ2-7; 8 bases map to TRBD1. CDR1 MDHEN and CDR2 SYDVKM come from the germline V gene. This CDR3 spans 14 amino acids. V dropped 5 bases and J dropped 5; count of bases not matched to a gene: 8. The CDR3 bases are TGTGCCAGCAGTGGACAGGGTCCTAAGAACGAGCAGTACTTC. This encodes CASSGQGPKNEQYF. The full variable domain, completed using reference TRBV28 and TRBJ2-7, is DVKVTQSSRYLVKRTGEKVFLECVQDMDHENMFWYRQDPGLGLRLIYFSYDVKMKEKGDIPEGYSVSREKKERFSLILESASTNQTSMYLCASSGQGPKNEQYFGPGTRLTVT.

V gene TRBV28 combines with J gene TRBJ2-5; 11 bases are shared with TRBD1. This CDR3 has 18 amino acids. Trimming removed 6 bases from V and 0 bases from J; junction bases left unmatched: 12. Germline V lookup: CDR1 MDHEN, CDR2 SYDVKM. The CDR3 DNA is TGTGCCAGCAGCCCAGGTGGGGACAGGGGGTTGTACCAAGAGACCCAGTACTTC. As protein: CASSPGGDRGLYQETQYF. The whole variable domain, filled in from reference TRBV28 and TRBJ2-5, reads DVKVTQSSRYLVKRTGEKVFLECVQDMDHENMFWYRQDPGLGLRLIYFSYDVKMKEKGDIPEGYSVSREKKERFSLILESASTNQTSMYLCASSPGGDRGLYQETQYFGPGTRLLVL.

This clone was seen once. The J gene is TRBJ1-1, the V gene TRBV27; tentatively, D is TRBD1 (6 bases). The length of the CDR3 is 14 residues. Germline lookup yields CDR1 MNHEY and CDR2 SMNVEV (reference sequence). The V end was cut by 6 bases, the J end by 5 bases, with 16 bases between. The CDR3 loop reads CASRGRGAYTEAFF. CDR3 DNA sequence: TGTGCCAGCAGGGGCAGGGGTGCGTATACTGAAGCTTTCTTT.

Here the CDR3 reads CASSPSPGTGVGANVLTF. CDR3 DNA: TGTGCCAGCAGCCCTAGTCCCGGGACAGGGGTTGGGGCCAACGTCCTGACTTTC. The rearrangement joins TRBV7-6 to TRBJ2-6; the match to TRBD1 covers 10 bases. CDR1 is SGHVS, CDR2 FNYEAQ, per germline. This CDR3 has 18 residues. V gave up 5 bases and J gave up 3 bases; unmatched junction bases: 10.

This chain joins TRBV27 and TRBJ2-5; a possible D gene is TRBD1 (7 bases). The CDR3 extends over 12 amino acids. Trimming removed 5 bases from V and 5 bases from J, with 9 bases in between. The germline CDR1 and CDR2 sequences are MNHEY and SMNVEV (reference sequence). The CDR3 sequence is CASSPGGETQYF. The CDR3 DNA reads as TGTGCCAGCAGTCCAGGGGGGGAGACCCAGTACTTC.

The chain joins TRBV10-1 to TRBJ1-2, with no clear D. The CDR3 contains 13 residues. V shed 4 bases and J shed 2 bases, with 8 bases lying between them. Germline V lookup: CDR1 WNHNN, CDR2 SYGVQD (reference sequence). CDR3 residues: CASSVEGNYGYTF. CDR3 nucleotides: TGCGCCAGCAGTGTCGAGGGAAACTATGGCTACACCTTC.

The chain is built from TRBV4-3 and TRBJ2-3, with 8 nucleotides matching TRBD2. This CDR3 contains 17 residues. Germline values: CDR1 LGHNA, CDR2 YSLEER. The ends lost 0 bases at V and 4 bases at J; junction bases unmatched: 9. CDR3: CASSQEVPGREADTQYF. Written as DNA, the CDR3 is TGCGCCAGCAGCCAAGAAGTTCCCGGGAGGGAGGCAGATACGCAGTATTTT.

The chain recombines TRBV5-5 with TRBJ1-5, with no clear D. Germline V lookup: CDR1 SGHKS, CDR2 YYEKEE (reference sequence). Trimming took 1 base from V and 5 from J, leaving 16 bases between them. The CDR3 loop spans 16 amino acids. Here the CDR3 DNA reads TGTGCCAGCAGCTTGTCCTCAGGAGGACTTTATCAGCCCCAGCATTTT. Its translation: CASSLSSGGLYQPQHF. Full variable domain (outside the CDR3, taken from reference TRBV5-5 and TRBJ1-5): DAGVTQSPTHLIKTRGQQVTLRCSPISGHKSVSWYQQVLGQGPQFIFQYYEKEERGRGNFPDRFSARQFPNYSSELNVNALLLGDSALYLCASSLSSGGLYQPQHFGDGTRLSIL.

CDR3 nucleotides: TGCGCCAGCAGCTTGAACCCAGCGGGGGGGCCTAGTGAGCAGTTCTTC. It is translated as CASSLNPAGGPSEQFF. The chain recombines TRBV5-1 with TRBJ2-1; 10 positions match TRBD2. The germline CDR1 and CDR2 sequences are SGHRS and YFSETQ. The trim removed 1 base at V and 9 bases at J, leaving 10 bases unmatched. The CDR3 sequence is 16 residues long.

The chain uses TRBV18 and TRBJ2-2; D ambiguous. Per germline, CDR1 KGHSH and CDR2 LQKENI. The ends were cut back, 6 bases at V and 2 bases at J, with 4 bases in the middle. The CDR3 is made up of 12 amino acids. CDR3 nucleotides: TGTGCCAGCTCTCTCAACACCGGGGAGCTGTTTTTT. Encoded protein: CASSLNTGELFF.

This sequence joins TRBV6-6 and TRBJ1-1, with D hard to call. CDR3 size: 13 residues. Trimming stripped 6 bases from V and 0 bases from J, with 8 bases between. CDR1 is MNHNY and CDR2 is SVGAGI in the germline V gene (reference sequence). The CDR3 DNA reads TGTGCCAGCAGGCCGGGTATGAACACTGAAGCTTTCTTT. Its translation is CASRPGMNTEAFF.

V gene TRBV3-1 (or the pseudogene TRBV3-2) combines with J gene TRBJ1-1; D unresolved. The germline gives CDR1 LGHDT, CDR2 YNNKEL (reference sequence). Deletions cut 0 bases from V and 1 base from J, with 9 bases between. CDR3 length: 15 residues. The DNA of the CDR3 is TGTGCCAGCAGCCAAGATAAGGACTGGAACACTGAAGCTTTCTTT. It codes for CASSQDKDWNTEAFF.

The chain combines TRBV19 with TRBJ1-6, with no clear D. The germline gives CDR1 LNHDA, CDR2 SQIVND (reference sequence). Trimming stripped 9 bases from V and 0 bases from J, with 15 bases between. The CDR3 is made up of 16 amino acids. The chain's CDR3 is CASGYLENSYNSPLHF. The DNA of the CDR3 is TGTGCCAGCGGATACCTGGAGAACTCCTATAATTCACCCCTCCACTTT.

The V and J genes are TRBV5-6 and TRBJ1-1; 10 bases are shared with TRBD1. Germline CDR1 SGHDT, CDR2 YYEEEE. This CDR3 is 16 amino acids long. J gave up 1 base and V 4 bases, and 7 bases lay outside the gene matches. CDR3 protein: CASSQPGQGSNTEAFF. CDR3 sequence (DNA): TGTGCCAGCAGCCAACCGGGACAGGGGTCGAACACTGAAGCTTTCTTT.

This clone appeared a few times. V usage is TRBV29-1 and J usage is TRBJ2-1, with 12 bases that match TRBD2. Per germline, CDR1 SQVTM and CDR2 ANQGSEA. This CDR3 is built from 17 residues. The V segment lost 3 bases and the J segment 0 bases; nucleotides outside the gene matches: 6. CDR3 sequence (DNA): TGCAGCGTTGATCCTAGCGGGGGGGCTCGCTCCTACAATGAGCAGTTCTTC. It encodes CSVDPSGGARSYNEQFF.

This clone was seen more than once but under ten times. This chain connects TRBV3-1 (or the pseudogene TRBV3-2) to TRBJ1-3; the D is unclear. Looked up from germline, CDR1 is LGHDT and CDR2 is YNNKEL (reference sequence). This CDR3 is built from 15 residues. The germline V and J ends were trimmed by 4 bases and 0 bases, with 10 bases remaining between them. This CDR3 is CASSLGSGSGNTIYF. DNA for the CDR3: TGTGCCAGCAGCCTCGGGTCTGGCTCTGGAAACACCATATATTTT.

The rearrangement uses TRBV5-1 and TRBJ1-1; maybe TRBD1 (5 bases). Trimming shortened V by 5 bases and J by 11 bases, and 19 bases separated the two germline ends. Germline V gene sequence: CDR1 SGHRS, CDR2 YFSETQ. This CDR3 is built from 13 residues. The CDR3 protein is CASRSRPGGEAFF. DNA of the CDR3: TGCGCCAGCAGATCTCGGCCCGGGGGAGAGGCTTTCTTT.

This chain uses TRBV27 with TRBJ2-2; 8 bases match TRBD1. V was pared by 3 bases and J by 1 base, with 7 bases of the junction left unmatched. CDR3 length: 17 amino acids. Per the germline V gene, CDR1 is MNHEY and CDR2 is SMNVEV (reference sequence). CDR3 DNA: TGTGCCAGCAGTTTCAACGCGGGGACAGGGAACACCGGGGAGCTGTTTTTT. Translation gives CASSFNAGTGNTGELFF.

The genes are TRBV28 and TRBJ2-7; 10 nucleotides match TRBD2. Germline trimming cut 5 bases from V and 2 bases from J; bases unmatched to any gene: 3. CDR3 length: 14 amino acids. Germline V gene data show CDR1 as MDHEN and CDR2 as SYDVKM. The CDR3 reads CASSLGLAPYEQYF. CDR3 nucleotides: TGTGCCAGCAGTCTGGGACTAGCGCCCTACGAGCAGTACTTC.

The chain links TRBV28 to TRBJ1-3; TRBD1 aligns across 8 bases. Germline V gene data show CDR1 as MDHEN and CDR2 as SYDVKM. The trim removed 8 bases at V and 2 bases at J, leaving 8 bases unmatched. CDR3 length equals 15 residues. The CDR3, as DNA: TGTGCCAGCGATGAATCGGACAGGGCTGGAAACACCATATATTTT. Translating it yields CASDESDRAGNTIYF.

The chain employs TRBV21-1 and TRBJ2-3; TRBD2, the table's D call, was not compared with the DNA. TRBV21-1 is a listed pseudogene. The CDR3 has 17 amino acids. The DNA of the CDR3 is TGTGCCAGCAGCGAGAGGAACGCGCGAGCTGGCGCAGATACGCAGTATTTT. It codes for CASSERNARAGADTQYF.